Below are 19 T cell receptor beta chains sequenced from a single sample in a study of T cell repertoires in cytomegalovirus infection. The antigens for these receptors are not known. One entry per CDR3 protein results from TCRdb running MiXCR on the reads. Among some 150,000 distinct CDR3 sequences listed, roughly a third were seen once. The specimen was CD8+ T cells from cultured PBMCs, collected from culture after CMV antigen stimulation. Receptors were obtained from a human donor in good health (CMV status not recorded). Some clones in this sample may be carry-over from other donors' samples.

In this sample, this clonotype turned up a few times. This chain joins TRBV7-3 and TRBJ2-3; 8 nucleotides agree with TRBD1. There are 15 residues in the CDR3. The trim removed 4 bases at V and 1 base at J, leaving 4 bases unmatched. Germline-derived CDR1 and CDR2 are SGHTA and FQGTGA. The CDR3 nucleotides are TGTGCCAGCAGCTCCAGGGGGCGCGGCACAGATACGCAGTATTTT. It yields the protein CASSSRGRGTDTQYF.

This clonotype was seen repeatedly, ten times or more. The chain has TRBV7-2 and TRBJ2-3; 7 bases align to TRBD1. V was pared by 4 bases and J by 2 bases, with 9 bases of the junction left unmatched. CDR3 length: 16 residues. CDR1 is SGHTA, CDR2 FQGNSA, per germline. The CDR3 region has the DNA TGTGCCAGCAGCTCAACAGGGGACGAGGTCACAGATACGCAGTATTTT. Protein product: CASSSTGDEVTDTQYF.

The CDR3 coding sequence is TGTGCCTGGAGTACAGGGGACGGTTTACTCGAGCAGTACTTC. It encodes CAWSTGDGLLEQYF. V usage is TRBV30 and J usage is TRBJ2-7; 7 bases agree with TRBD1. Germline values: CDR1 GTSNPN, CDR2 SVGIG (reference sequence). There are 14 residues in the CDR3. V was pared by 2 bases and J by 6 bases, with 10 bases of the junction left unmatched.

This clonotype was detected many times. The rearrangement links TRBV7-9 to TRBJ2-7, with D unclear. Trimming removed 5 bases from V and 4 bases from J, with 9 bases in between. The CDR3 is made up of 12 amino acids. Germline V lookup: CDR1 SEHNR, CDR2 FQNEAQ (reference sequence). Here the CDR3 reads CASSPDAYEQYF. The CDR3 bases are TGTGCCAGCAGCCCAGACGCTTACGAGCAGTACTTC.

V usage is TRBV6-1 and J usage is TRBJ2-1, with TRBD2 identical over 10 bases. CDR3 length equals 16 residues. V lost 5 bases and J lost 0; bases outside the gene matches: 4. Germline CDR1 MNHNS, CDR2 SASEGT. In DNA, the CDR3 is TGTGCCAGCAGTTCCTCTAGCGGGAGCTCCTACAATGAGCAGTTCTTC. This translates into CASSSSSGSSYNEQFF.

The chain uses TRBV15 and TRBJ2-3; D is ambiguous. The CDR3 consists of 16 residues. CDR1 is LNHNV and CDR2 is YYDKDF in the germline V gene (reference sequence). The V end was cut by 6 bases, the J end by 4 bases, with 20 bases between. In DNA, the CDR3 is TGTGCCACCAGAGACATGGGATCAACGACCCCAGATACGCAGTATTTT. Translating gives CATRDMGSTTPDTQYF.

This clonotype appeared a few times. This chain joins TRBV11-2 and TRBJ2-1; 13 nucleotides match TRBD2. CDR3 length: 14 residues. Germline-derived CDR1 and CDR2 are SGHAT and FQNNGV. J gave up 9 bases and V 8 bases, and 7 bases lay outside the gene matches. The chain's CDR3 is CASVLAGGLAEQFF. The DNA for the CDR3 is TGTGCCAGCGTACTAGCGGGGGGGCTTGCTGAGCAGTTCTTC.

This clonotype was seen a few times. The CDR3 here is CASSSDSYDYEQYF. The DNA for the CDR3 is TGTGCCAGCAGCTCAGATTCTTATGACTACGAGCAGTACTTC. This chain joins TRBV11-1 and TRBJ2-7, with D unclear. This CDR3 spans 14 amino acids. Between the trimmed V and J ends, which lost 4 bases and 3 bases, there was a span of 13 bases. The V gene's germline CDR1 is SGHAT and CDR2 FQDESV (reference sequence).

The chain couples TRBV29-1 to TRBJ1-5; 9 bases are shared with TRBD1. The length of the CDR3 is 13 residues. CDR1 and CDR2 from the germline V gene are SQVTM and ANQGSEA. With 4 bases clipped from V and 2 bases from J, the junction kept 0 bases outside the gene matches. The CDR3 spells CSVGTGGNQPQHF. Here the CDR3 DNA reads TGCAGCGTTGGGACAGGGGGCAATCAGCCCCAGCATTTT.

The chain employs TRBV10-3 and TRBJ1-5; the D gene is possibly TRBD1 (5 bases). This CDR3 has 14 residues. The germline CDR1 and CDR2 sequences are ENHRY and SYGVKD. V lost 3 bases to trimming and J lost 7 bases, with 13 bases between them. CDR3: CAISEALRGQPQHF. CDR3 sequence (DNA): TGTGCCATCAGTGAAGCATTGAGGGGACAGCCCCAGCATTTT.

The chain combines TRBV7-9 with TRBJ2-7, with 12 bases aligning to TRBD2. V gave up 1 base and J gave up 4 bases; unmatched junction bases: 11. Germline CDR1 reads SEHNR; CDR2 reads FQNEAQ (reference sequence). CDR3 length: 18 residues. CDR3 in DNA: TGTGCCAGCAGCTTAGGAGGCGCTACTAGCGGGGGGCGATACGAGCAGTACTTC. It yields the protein CASSLGGATSGGRYEQYF.

The chain recombines TRBV3-1 with TRBJ1-6, with D hard to call. The CDR3 consists of 15 residues. V was cut by 0 bases and J by 2 bases, with 5 bases left in between. The germline gives CDR1 LGHDT, CDR2 YNNKEL (reference sequence). CDR3 sequence: CASSQDQAYNSPLHF. Written as DNA, the CDR3 is TGTGCCAGCAGCCAAGACCAGGCCTATAATTCACCCCTCCACTTT.

The chain uses TRBV7-2 and TRBJ1-2; possibly TRBD1 for D (5 bases). Deletions cut 0 bases from V and 8 bases from J, with 10 bases between. The CDR3 runs 13 residues. CDR1 is SGHTA, CDR2 FQGNSA, per germline. The CDR3 DNA reads as TGTGCCAGCAGCTTAGCGCAGGGCCGAGGCTACACCTTC. Protein: CASSLAQGRGYTF.

The rearrangement uses TRBV19 and TRBJ2-2, with D uncertain. CDR1 and CDR2 (germline): LNHDA, SQIVND (reference sequence). The CDR3 is 15 amino acids. Trimming stripped 5 bases from V and 1 base from J, with 11 bases between. CDR3 bases: TGTGCCAGTAGTTTATTCGGTGGGAACACCGGGGAGCTGTTTTTT. Translated: CASSLFGGNTGELFF.

This clonotype was detected many times. The chain recombines TRBV7-8 with TRBJ1-5; 9 bases are a match to TRBD1. With V trimmed by 4 bases and J by 3 bases, 10 bases remained unmatched. Germline V gives CDR1 SGHVS, CDR2 FQNEAQ. The CDR3 runs to 17 residues. In DNA form, the CDR3 reads TGTGCCAGCAGCTGGGTTAGGACAGGGGACCTCAATCAGCCCCAGCATTTT. Its translation is CASSWVRTGDLNQPQHF.

This clonotype appeared a few times. This chain joins TRBV7-9 and TRBJ2-7; TRBD1 agrees at 9 bases. CDR1 and CDR2 (germline): SEHNR, FQNEAQ (reference sequence). The CDR3 covers 15 residues. With V trimmed by 5 bases and J by 1 base, 6 bases remained unmatched. The CDR3 loop reads CASSRPGQGSYEQYF. The CDR3 DNA reads as TGTGCCAGCAGCCGACCGGGACAGGGATCCTACGAGCAGTACTTC.

V gene TRBV19 combines with J gene TRBJ1-5; D possibly corresponds to TRBD1 (5 bases). Trimming took off 5 bases at V and 4 bases at J, with 15 bases between the two ends. Germline V lookup: CDR1 LNHDA, CDR2 SQIVND (reference sequence). This CDR3 contains 15 residues. CDR3 nucleotide sequence: TGTGCCAGTAGTCCCCTACAGGTCGGGAATCAGCCCCAGCATTTT. Protein: CASSPLQVGNQPQHF.

This sequence joins TRBV6-6 and TRBJ2-5, with 11 bases aligning to TRBD2. The CDR3 is made up of 16 amino acids. Looked up from germline, CDR1 is MNHNY and CDR2 is SVGAGI (reference sequence). J was trimmed by 3 bases and V by 5 bases; bases with no gene match: 8. DNA of the CDR3: TGTGCCAGCAGTCACCTAAGGGGACTAGCGGAAGAGACCCAGTACTTC. This translates into CASSHLRGLAEETQYF.

The chain links TRBV10-3 to TRBJ2-7; 10 bases are a match to TRBD1. After removal of 2 bases from V and 2 bases from J, the junction contained 3 bases not matched to a gene. The germline CDR1 and CDR2 sequences are ENHRY and SYGVKD. CDR3 length: 15 residues. The CDR3 coding sequence is TGTGCCATCAGTGAGCCTGGACAGGGGGCCTACGAGCAGTACTTC. This codes for CAISEPGQGAYEQYF.